Described below is a single T cell receptor (beta chain) sequence and its context. The clone's antigen remains unknown. One base away there is no much larger clone; base qualities are not given. V is cut by 3 bases and J by 8 bases, and the space between the germline ends is 13 bases. The CDR3, from cysteine to phenylalanine, totals 14 residues. Just CDR3 DNA is preserved here, 42 bases in frame from base 1. In the germline V gene, CDR1 corresponds to SGHAT and CDR2 to FQNNGV. This sample stems from a study of graft-versus-host responses after intestinal transplantation (dated by TCRdb to 2020 to 2023). About the investigation overall: Multivisceral, liver-intestinal, or isolated intestinal transplants were received by the recipients. Every recipient was given anti-thymocyte globulin induction, followed by roughly 3 years of maintenance tacrolimus and steroids. Graft-versus-host and host-versus-graft alloreactive T cell clones were tracked in the graft, circulation and bone marrow after intestinal transplantation using bulk TCR-beta CDR3 sequencing. To identify alloreactive clones, pre-transplant mixed lymphocyte reaction products were sequenced and compared with unstimulated pre-transplant donor and recipient T cells. The cohort enrolled around 25 intestinal transplant recipients including one retransplant, and a few patients lacking pretransplant specimens were excluded. A peak of at least 4% donor T cells among recipient peripheral blood mononuclear cells was the definition used for donor T cell macrochimerism. Instead of going to the commercial service, samples from a few later patients were sequenced in-house on an Illumina MiSeq and processed with MiXCR.

The paper's findings and limits, for the study overall: Early after transplant, peak levels of circulating GvH clones were associated with declines in HvG clones. The relatively low number and heterogeneity of intestinal transplant patients limited the conclusions. GvH clones were detected in recipient bone marrow, and some appeared earlier in ileal mucosa or blood, consistent with an intestinal mucosal origin. In the allografts of patients with donor T cell macrochimerism, GvH to HvG T cell clonal ratios were high.

The sample's time point label, decoded: cells obtained before transplantation from donor or recipient. CD3+CD4+ and CD3+CD8+ populations were FACS-sorted from unstimulated pre-transplant donor and recipient cells taken from spleen or lymph nodes. The library was generated by the immunoSEQ multiplex PCR assay. For most patients, genomic DNA was isolated using the Qiagen DNeasy Blood and Tissue Kit and was shipped frozen to Adaptive Biotechnologies for TCR sequencing. For most patients, high-throughput TCR-beta CDR3 sequencing of genomic DNA was performed by Adaptive Biotechnologies. The original methods were these. TCR sequencing data were retrieved from Adaptive's ImmunoSEQ software for some 17 patients, whereas a few other patients were processed with MiXCR and VDJtools. To correct CD4 versus CD8 sorting errors, sequences present in both subsets at a frequency ratio below 5:1 were removed. CDR3 nucleotide sequences shared between donor and recipient were removed because the origin of such sequences could not be assigned. To be classed as alloreactive, a clone needed at least 2-fold expansion over unstimulated cells and a minimum CFSE-low frequency of 0.002% (template counts) or 0.001% (read counts). Clones detected in sequenced pre-transplant spleen, lymph node, or MLR CFSE-low populations of the donor or recipient were defined as mappable. Cumulative frequency of alloreactive clones was calculated as a percentage of all sequences weighted by copy number. Imported from immuneACCESS, the table was reduced by TCRdb to in-frame sequences with V and J called. These copies leave out some clones; in studies compared against another copy, an unresolved V gene accounts for under half, and the cause of the remainder is not known. V and J calls and clone size come straight from that table; D and trimming were deduced from the DNA. The sample yields some 130,000 clones; 85% to 95% were counted once. The ten largest clones add up to around 3.3% of the sample.

The sequenced sample was unstimulated CD8+ T cells sorted from spleen or lymph node cells, obtained before intestinal transplant. The TCR comes from a human donor who received an intestinal transplant. This chain joins TRBV11-2 to TRBJ2-2, with the D segment identity uncertain. The base sequence is TGTGCCAGCAGCTTGACGGACCCTCCGGGGGAGCTGTTTTTT. It translates to CASSLTDPPGELFF.